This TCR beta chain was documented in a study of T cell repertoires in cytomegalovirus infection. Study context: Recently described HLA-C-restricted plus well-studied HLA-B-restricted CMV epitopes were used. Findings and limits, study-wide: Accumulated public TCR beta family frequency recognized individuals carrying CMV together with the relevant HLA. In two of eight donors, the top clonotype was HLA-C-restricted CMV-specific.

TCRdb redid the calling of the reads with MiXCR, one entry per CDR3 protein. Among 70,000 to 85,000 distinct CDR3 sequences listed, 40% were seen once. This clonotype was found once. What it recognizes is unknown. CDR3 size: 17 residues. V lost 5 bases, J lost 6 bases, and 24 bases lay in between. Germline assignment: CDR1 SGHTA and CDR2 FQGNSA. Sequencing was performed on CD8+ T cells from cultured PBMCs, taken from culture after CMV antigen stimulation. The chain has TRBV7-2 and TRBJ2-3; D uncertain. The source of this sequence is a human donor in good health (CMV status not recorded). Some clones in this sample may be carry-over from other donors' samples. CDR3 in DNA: TGTGCCAGCAGCGCGGTCGGAACCCCCATCGAAAGGGATACGCAGTATTTT. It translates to CASSAVGTPIERDTQYF.